This TCR beta chain was obtained from a study of Ad26.COV2.S vaccination and SARS-CoV-2 variants (dated by TCRdb to about 2021). Looking at the study overall: Donors in the vaccine arm were drawn from COV1001, a phase I-IIa trial of Ad26.COV2.S in healthy adults that was multicentre, randomized, double-blind and placebo-controlled. Dosing of Ad26.COV2.S was intramuscular, at either 5x10^10 or 1x10^11 viral particles, delivered as one shot or as two shots spaced 56 days apart. Sequencing of the TCRbeta repertoire served to evaluate the specificity and breadth of SARS-CoV-2-reactive T cell receptors following Ad26.COV2.S vaccination. A total of roughly 30 samples were included in the TCR-sequenced set, comprising around 19 Ad26.COV2.S vaccine recipients, 5 placebo recipients and 8 SARS-CoV-2 convalescent individuals. Trial participants were randomized into five groups of five, in which low-dose or high-dose Ad26.COV2.S was given once or twice, or placebo was given on both occasions. Blinding of investigators to trial group allocation was maintained during experiments and outcome assessment. The full study reports these points: The authors noted that total T cell responses may have been underestimated by the TCR breadth and depth analyses. Ad26.COV2.S recipients had higher spike-specific TCR breadth than placebo recipients (P = 0.0014). Vaccine and placebo recipients had similar non-spike TCR breadth, a finding consistent with the vaccine containing only spike. The study lacked the statistical power to compare responses across vaccine doses or regimens. After vaccination, substantial breadth of spike-specific CD8+ and CD4+ T cell responses was reported.

V trim: 3 bases; J trim: 8 bases; unmatched bases: 2. Taken from the germline V gene, the CDR1 and CDR2 loops are MGHDK and SYGVNS. The CDR3 runs 14 amino acids, cysteine and phenylalanine included. Only CDR3 DNA remains: 42 bases, in frame from the first base. The treatment or condition label corresponds to: some 20 received Ad26.COV2.S at low or high dose, single or two shots; 5 received placebo; per-sample allocation not given. Repertoires of vaccine and placebo recipients were sequenced from samples taken on day 63 after the first injection. Cohort 1b enrolled fewer than 30 adults aged 18-55 years at a single site in Boston, USA, between 29 July and 7 August 2020. Ad26.COV2.S was a replication-incompetent adenovirus type 26 vector that expressed a prefusion-stabilized SARS-CoV-2 spike protein derived from the original Wuhan strain. As regards this clone: This receptor's antigen is unknown. No qualities accompany the bases; no much larger clone lies one base away.

The immunoSEQ Assay was used to sequence TCRbeta CDR3 regions. After extraction, genomic DNA underwent amplification by bias-controlled multiplex PCR, followed by high-throughput sequencing. Turning to the authors' computational methods: Collapsing and filtering of sequences were performed to quantify the absolute abundance of each unique TCRbeta CDR3 region. T cell fraction was estimated by normalizing TCRbeta template counts to usable DNA, with usable DNA measured through amplification of reference genes found in all nucleated cells. Repertoire TCRs were annotated as SARS-CoV-2-specific by exact matching of V gene, CDR3 amino acid sequence and J gene to a known reactive TCR set. MIRA supplied the reference SARS-CoV-2 TCR set, which was filtered for enrichment in COVID-19-positive ImmuneCODE repertoires so that public or cross-reactive TCRs were removed. Drawing on the MIRA antigens, annotated TCRs were analysed further at the level of specific ORF or position within ORF. Breadth was defined as the number of annotated unique rearrangements divided by the total number of unique productive rearrangements, and depth was defined as the summed frequency of the annotated unique rearrangements. TCR breadth was compared between groups using two-sided Wilcoxon rank-sum tests. In TCRdb, the immuneACCESS table is reduced to in-frame sequences with V and J assigned. These tables do not hold every clone; where another copy was compared, an unresolved V gene accounts for under half, and the others remain unexplained. Clone size and V and J calls were adopted from that table, with D and trimming inferred from the DNA. The table for this sample lists 300,000 to 400,000 clones; around 83% of them were counted only once. The ten largest clones represent about 3.5% of the sample.

Sample: peripheral blood, taken in a trial of Ad26.COV2.S vaccine versus placebo. This TCR came from a person between 18 and 60 years old who received the Ad26.COV2.S COVID-19 vaccine or a placebo. Recombination linked TRBV25-1 to TRBJ1-6; 9 bases in the junction line up with TRBD1. The bases are TGTGCCAGCAGTGACACAGGGGGCTATTCACCCCTCCACTTT. Its coded protein is CASSDTGGYSPLHF.